The 6 T cell receptor beta chains below come from one sample, sequenced in a study of T cells expressing NK-cell markers. After re-calling the 5' RACE reads, TCRdb lists one entry per CDR3 protein, DNA absent. The listing contains 500,000 to 700,000 distinct CDR3 sequences. The sample comprised blood T cells: a sorted CD56 or NKG2C T cell subset, CD4+ or CD8+ T cells, or bulk PBMC T cells (not recorded which). The receptors originated from a man younger than 35 in good health.

The chain combines TRBV12-3 or TRBV12-4 with TRBJ2-7; TCRdb returns TRBD2, unconfirmable since there is no DNA. This CDR3 has 15 amino acids. CDR3 sequence: CASRSPLATTYEQYF.

The CDR3 spells CSARETSGGAGWQYF. The chain recombines TRBV20-1 with TRBJ2-7; the D call from TCRdb, TRBD1, cannot be confirmed without DNA. Germline values: CDR1 DFQATT, CDR2 SNEGSKA (reference sequence). This CDR3 contains 15 residues.

The chain links TRBV21-1 to TRBJ2-2; with no DNA, the TCRdb D assignment of TRBD2 cannot be verified. TRBV21-1 is a listed pseudogene. The CDR3 consists of 17 residues. This chain's CDR3 is CASSKRPSGSNTGELFF.

The chain links TRBV5-5 to TRBJ1-2; absent DNA, TCRdb's TRBD1 call cannot be checked. The CDR3 has 15 residues. Looked up from germline, CDR1 is SGHKS and CDR2 is YYEKEE (reference sequence). The CDR3 region is CASRTTGTGGYGYTF.

The chain couples TRBV29-1 to TRBJ2-7; TCRdb reports TRBD2, a call that lacks DNA to check it against. CDR1 SQVTM and CDR2 ANQGSEA come from the germline V gene. CDR3 length equals 14 residues. The CDR3 region is CSVVPSGISYEQYF.

This chain links TRBV6-2 or TRBV6-3 with TRBJ1-1; TCRdb's D call of TRBD1 is untestable without DNA. The CDR3 sequence is 13 residues long. Per the germline V gene, CDR1 is MNHEY and CDR2 is SVGEGT. CDR3 residues: CASIQGGNTEAFF.